Listed below are T cell receptor beta chains from one sample, sequenced in a study of beta chain features in type 1 diabetes. Generated by immunoSEQ multiplex PCR, the TCRdb table keeps only in-frame clones and is missing some. The table shows some 350,000 clones, with around 9.6% occurring only once. Sequenced material: central memory CD4+ T cells from blood. The origin of the receptors is a man aged 25-40 years with type 1 diabetes. The CDR3 runs from the conserved cysteine through the conserved F or W. The order of the fields is clone size, D gene, V gene, J gene, CDR3 protein, CDR3 DNA. A D gene is named only where the DNA matches it firmly. A clone size is listed for some rows: how often the clone was seen (once, few, many), or a class if it is expanded.

>few|TRBD1|TRBV11-2|TRBJ2-7
CASSSYDRVYPYEQYF
TGTGCCAGCAGCTCCTATGACAGGGTTTACCCCTACGAGCAGTACTTC
>.|.|TRBV25-1|TRBJ1-2
CASSDGPLTNYGYTF
TGTGCCAGCAGTGACGGACCCCTTACTAACTATGGCTACACCTTC
>.|TRBD1|TRBV5-5|TRBJ2-5
CASRRQGSHQETQYF
TGTGCCAGCAGGAGACAGGGAAGTCACCAAGAGACCCAGTACTTC
>.|TRBD1|TRBV5-6|TRBJ1-6
CASSFGQGDSPLHF
TGTGCCAGCAGCTTCGGACAGGGGGATTCACCCCTCCACTTT
>.|.|TRBV10-3|TRBJ1-1
CAISGSGAMNTEAFF
TGTGCCATCAGTGGATCAGGTGCCATGAACACTGAAGCTTTCTTT
>.|.|TRBV7-9|TRBJ1-1
CASSLVRGRSTEAFF
TGTGCCAGCAGCTTAGTCCGGGGAAGAAGCACTGAAGCTTTCTTT
>few|.|TRBV6-1|TRBJ2-1
CASSARLRQGGYNEQFF
TGTGCCAGCAGTGCTCGCCTAAGACAGGGAGGCTACAATGAGCAGTTCTTC
>.|TRBD1|TRBV7-2|TRBJ1-5
CASSFTGGEEPQHF
TGTGCCAGCAGTTTCACAGGGGGAGAGGAGCCCCAGCATTTT
>.|TRBD1|TRBV9|TRBJ2-7
CASSPVGQAYEQYF
TGTGCCAGCAGCCCAGTGGGACAGGCCTACGAGCAGTACTTC
>.|.|TRBV6-5|TRBJ2-1
CASSYPSDEQFF
TGTGCCAGCAGTTACCCTAGCGATGAGCAGTTCTTC
>many|.|TRBV5-1|TRBJ2-3
CASSLRPGTDTQYF
TGCGCCAGCAGCTTGCGACCTGGCACAGATACGCAGTATTTT
>few|TRBD2|TRBV27|TRBJ2-7
CASSKASGGLSYEQYF
TGTGCCAGCAGTAAGGCTAGCGGGGGGCTCTCCTACGAGCAGTACTTC
>.|TRBD1|TRBV5-4|TRBJ1-2
CASSQETGGTNYGYTF
TGTGCCAGCAGCCAAGAGACAGGGGGCACAAACTATGGCTACACCTTC
>many|TRBD1|TRBV28|TRBJ2-7
CASSLHGTGGEQYF
TGTGCCAGCAGTCTGCACGGGACAGGGGGTGAGCAGTACTTC
>.|TRBD2|TRBV6-5|TRBJ2-5
CASRRLDGGSAQYF
TGTGCCAGCAGACGCCTGGACGGGGGGTCGGCCCAGTACTTC
>.|.|TRBV7-2|TRBJ1-1
CASSPTVDRNTEAFF
TGTGCCAGCAGCCCGACCGTGGACAGGAACACTGAAGCTTTCTTT
>few|TRBD1|TRBV28|TRBJ2-6
CASSPQGAGANVLTF
TGTGCCAGCAGCCCTCAGGGGGCTGGGGCCAACGTCCTGACTTTC
>.|TRBD1|TRBV19|TRBJ1-1
CASIPRGAWNTEAFF
TGTGCCAGTATCCCCAGGGGGGCCTGGAACACTGAAGCTTTCTTT
>few|TRBD1|TRBV20-1|TRBJ1-1
CSAKGQSEAFF
TGCAGTGCTAAGGGACAGAGTGAAGCTTTCTTT
>many|TRBD2|TRBV2|TRBJ2-1
CASSGPGLAGYNEQFF
TGTGCCAGCAGTGGTCCGGGACTAGCGGGATACAATGAGCAGTTCTTC
>.|.|TRBV6-5|TRBJ2-1
CASSYSGTNEQFF
TGTGCCAGCAGTTACTCGGGGACAAATGAGCAGTTCTTC
>.|TRBD2|TRBV10-3|TRBJ2-2
CAISESKGLAGSANTGELFF
TGTGCCATCAGTGAGTCGAAGGGACTAGCGGGATCCGCGAACACCGGGGAGCTGTTTTTT
>.|.|TRBV6-5|TRBJ1-2
CASSSGSNYGYTF
TGTGCCAGCAGTTCAGGCAGCAACTATGGCTACACCTTC
>few|.|TRBV7-9|TRBJ2-1
CASSLEYQAPYNEQFF
TGTGCCAGCAGCTTAGAGTATCAGGCCCCCTACAATGAGCAGTTCTTC
>few|.|TRBV7-2|TRBJ2-7
CASSLILVSRISYEQYF
TGTGCCAGCAGTTTAATTCTTGTAAGCAGAATATCCTACGAGCAGTACTTC
>few|.|TRBV5-1|TRBJ1-1
CASSLPDRNTEAFF
TGCGCCAGCAGCTTGCCCGACAGAAACACTGAAGCTTTCTTT
>few|.|TRBV6-6|TRBJ1-1
CASSDTSGTEAFF
TGTGCCAGCAGTGACACTTCCGGCACTGAAGCTTTCTTT
>.|.|TRBV19|TRBJ1-1
CASSIQMNTEAFF
TGTGCCAGTAGTATACAGATGAACACTGAAGCTTTCTTT
>many|TRBD1|TRBV28|TRBJ2-4
CASSFLGQGDAKNIQYF
TGTGCCAGCAGTTTCTTGGGACAGGGAGACGCCAAAAACATTCAGTACTTC
>few|.|TRBV28|TRBJ2-1
CASSPSGGARYNEQFF
TGTGCCAGCAGTCCATCGGGGGGCGCCCGTTACAATGAGCAGTTCTTC
>few|.|TRBV7-9|TRBJ2-4
CASSLGTAKNIQYF
TGTGCCAGCAGCTTGGGGACAGCCAAAAACATTCAGTACTTC